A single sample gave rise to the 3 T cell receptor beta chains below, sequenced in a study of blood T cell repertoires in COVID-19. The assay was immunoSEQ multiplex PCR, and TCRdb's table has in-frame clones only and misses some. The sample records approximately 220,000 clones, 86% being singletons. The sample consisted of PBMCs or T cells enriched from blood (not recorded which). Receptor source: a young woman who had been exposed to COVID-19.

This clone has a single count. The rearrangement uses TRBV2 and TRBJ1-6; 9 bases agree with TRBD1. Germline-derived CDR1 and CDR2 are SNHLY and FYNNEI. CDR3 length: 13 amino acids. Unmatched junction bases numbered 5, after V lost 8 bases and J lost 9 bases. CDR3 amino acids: CASRDRESSPLHF. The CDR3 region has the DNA TGTGCCAGCCGGGACAGGGAGAGTTCACCCCTCCACTTT.

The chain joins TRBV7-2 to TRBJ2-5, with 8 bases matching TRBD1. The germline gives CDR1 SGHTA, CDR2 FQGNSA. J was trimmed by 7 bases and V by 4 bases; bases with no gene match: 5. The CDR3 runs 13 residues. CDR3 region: CASSSGQGRTQYF. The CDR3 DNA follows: TGTGCCAGCAGCTCCGGACAGGGAAGGACCCAGTACTTC.

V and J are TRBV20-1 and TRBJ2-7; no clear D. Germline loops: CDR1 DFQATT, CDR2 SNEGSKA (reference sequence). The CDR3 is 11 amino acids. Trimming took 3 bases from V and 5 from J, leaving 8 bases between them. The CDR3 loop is CSARWSHEQYF. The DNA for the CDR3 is TGCAGTGCTAGGTGGAGCCACGAGCAGTACTTC.